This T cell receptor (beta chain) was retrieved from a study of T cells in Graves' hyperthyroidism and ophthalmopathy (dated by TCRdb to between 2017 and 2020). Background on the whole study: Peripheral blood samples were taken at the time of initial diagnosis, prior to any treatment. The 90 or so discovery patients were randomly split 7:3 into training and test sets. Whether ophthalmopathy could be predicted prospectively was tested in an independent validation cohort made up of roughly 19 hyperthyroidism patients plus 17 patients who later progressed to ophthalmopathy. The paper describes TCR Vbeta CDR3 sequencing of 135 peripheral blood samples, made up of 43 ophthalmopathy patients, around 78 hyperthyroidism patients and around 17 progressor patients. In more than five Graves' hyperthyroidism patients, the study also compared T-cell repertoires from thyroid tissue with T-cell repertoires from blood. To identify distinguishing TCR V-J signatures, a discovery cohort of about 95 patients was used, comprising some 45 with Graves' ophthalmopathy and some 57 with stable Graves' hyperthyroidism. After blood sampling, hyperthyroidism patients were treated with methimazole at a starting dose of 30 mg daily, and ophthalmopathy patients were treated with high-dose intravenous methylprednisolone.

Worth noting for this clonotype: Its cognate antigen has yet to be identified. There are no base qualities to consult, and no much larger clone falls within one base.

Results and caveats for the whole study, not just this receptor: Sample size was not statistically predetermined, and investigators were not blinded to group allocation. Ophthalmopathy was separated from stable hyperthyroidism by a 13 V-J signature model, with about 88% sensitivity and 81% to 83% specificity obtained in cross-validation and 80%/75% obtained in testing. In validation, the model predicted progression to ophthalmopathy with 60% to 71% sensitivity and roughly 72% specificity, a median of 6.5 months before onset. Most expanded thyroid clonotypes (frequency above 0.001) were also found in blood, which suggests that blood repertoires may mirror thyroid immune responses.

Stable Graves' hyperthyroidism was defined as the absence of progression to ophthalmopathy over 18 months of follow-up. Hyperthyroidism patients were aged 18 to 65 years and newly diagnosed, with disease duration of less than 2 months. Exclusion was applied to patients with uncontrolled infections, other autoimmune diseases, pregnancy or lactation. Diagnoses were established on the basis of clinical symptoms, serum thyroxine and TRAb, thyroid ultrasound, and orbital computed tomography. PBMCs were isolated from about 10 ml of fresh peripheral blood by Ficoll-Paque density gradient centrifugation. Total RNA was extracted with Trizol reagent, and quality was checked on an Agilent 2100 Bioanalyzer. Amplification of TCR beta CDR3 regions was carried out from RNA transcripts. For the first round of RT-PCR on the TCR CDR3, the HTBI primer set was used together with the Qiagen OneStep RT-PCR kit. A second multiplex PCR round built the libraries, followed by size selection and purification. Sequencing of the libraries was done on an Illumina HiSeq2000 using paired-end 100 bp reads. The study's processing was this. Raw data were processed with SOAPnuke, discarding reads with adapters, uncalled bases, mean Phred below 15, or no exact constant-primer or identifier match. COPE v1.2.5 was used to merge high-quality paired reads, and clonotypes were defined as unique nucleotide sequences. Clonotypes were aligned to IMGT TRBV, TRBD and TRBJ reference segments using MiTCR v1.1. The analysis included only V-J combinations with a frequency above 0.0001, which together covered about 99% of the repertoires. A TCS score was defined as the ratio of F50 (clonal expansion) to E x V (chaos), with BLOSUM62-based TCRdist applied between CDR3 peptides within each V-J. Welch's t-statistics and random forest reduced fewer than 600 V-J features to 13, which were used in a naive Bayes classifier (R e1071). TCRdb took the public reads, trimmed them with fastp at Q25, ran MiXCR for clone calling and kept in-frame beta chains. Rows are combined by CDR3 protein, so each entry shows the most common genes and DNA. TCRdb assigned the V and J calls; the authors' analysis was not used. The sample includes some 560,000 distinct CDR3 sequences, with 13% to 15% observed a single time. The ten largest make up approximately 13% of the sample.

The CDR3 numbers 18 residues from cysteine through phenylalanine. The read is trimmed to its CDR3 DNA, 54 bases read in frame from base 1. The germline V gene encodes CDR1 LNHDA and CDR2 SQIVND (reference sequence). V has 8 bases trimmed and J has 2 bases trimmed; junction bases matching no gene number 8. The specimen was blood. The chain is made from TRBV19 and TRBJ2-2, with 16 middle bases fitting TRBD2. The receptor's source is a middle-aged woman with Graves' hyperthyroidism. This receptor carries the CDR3 CASRPGLAGGLNTGELFF. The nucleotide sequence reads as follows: TGTGCCAGTCGACCGGGACTAGCGGGAGGGCTTAACACCGGGGAGCTGTTTTTT.